Presented here are 17 T cell receptor beta chains from one specimen sequenced in a study of T cell responses to AZD1222 COVID-19 vaccine (dated by TCRdb to about 2021). The time point label corresponds to: baseline before first vaccination. The library was produced with the immunoSEQ multiplex PCR assay. TCRdb took this table from immuneACCESS and kept in-frame rearrangements with V and J called. Such tables lack part of the clones; where checked against another copy, unresolved V genes explain under half of the gap, and the rest is unexplained. The table for this sample lists 120,000 or so clones; more than 70% of them were counted only once. Roughly 1.5% of the sample goes to the ten largest clones. The source was peripheral blood, collected on day 0 of AZD1222 vaccination. These receptors all stem from an adult in good health.

This CDR3 reads CASSESAGYGYNEQFF. The CDR3 coding sequence is TGTGCCAGCAGTGAATCGGCAGGGTATGGCTACAATGAGCAGTTCTTC. The V call is TRBV25-1, the J call TRBJ2-1; D is perhaps TRBD1 (5 bases). Trimming left V 1 base short and J 3 bases short, with 13 bases between. CDR1 MGHDK and CDR2 SYGVNS come from the germline V gene. This CDR3 comprises 16 residues.

The genes are TRBV30 and TRBJ2-3; D gene unclear. V shed 2 bases and J shed 1 base, with 4 bases lying between them. In germline, CDR1 is GTSNPN, CDR2 SVGIG (reference sequence). CDR3 length: 12 amino acids. CDR3 nucleotide sequence: TGTGCCTGGAGTCTAGGCACAGATACGCAGTATTTT. It codes for CAWSLGTDTQYF. The whole variable domain, remainder taken from reference TRBV30 and TRBJ2-3, is SQTIHQWPATLVQPVGSPLSLECTVEGTSNPNLYWYRQAAGRGLQLLFYSVGIGQISSEVPQNLSASRPQDRQFILSSKKLLLSDSGFYLCAWSLGTDTQYFGPGTRLTVL.

The gene calls are TRBV9 and TRBJ2-1, with a tentative D call TRBD2 (5 bases). Per the germline V gene, CDR1 is SGDLS and CDR2 is YYNGEE. The CDR3 is 14 amino acids. V was shortened by 4 bases and J by 4 bases, with 12 bases between the two germline ends. The CDR3 bases are TGTGCCAGCAGCCCGAGCGGAACTTACAATGAGCAGTTCTTC. Translation gives CASSPSGTYNEQFF.

V and J are TRBV9 and TRBJ2-3, with unresolved D. This CDR3 comprises 16 residues. Trimming pared 0 bases from V and 0 bases from J, leaving 11 bases between. The germline V gene encodes CDR1 SGDLS and CDR2 YYNGEE. The CDR3 sequence is CASSVVAASSTDTQYF. The CDR3 DNA sequence: TGTGCCAGCAGCGTAGTTGCGGCCTCTAGCACAGATACGCAGTATTTT.

V and J are TRBV30 and TRBJ1-5; D perhaps matches TRBD1 (6 bases). V shed 0 bases and J shed 6 bases, with 9 bases lying between them. This CDR3 spans 13 amino acids. Germline-derived CDR1 and CDR2 are GTSNPN and SVGIG (reference sequence). CDR3 residues: CAWSVGGLQPQHF. In DNA, the CDR3 is TGTGCCTGGAGTGTTGGGGGCCTTCAGCCCCAGCATTTT.

This sequence joins TRBV5-8 and TRBJ1-1; D might be TRBD1 (5 bases). Trimming took off 1 base at V and 5 bases at J, with 15 bases between the two ends. CDR3 size: 15 residues. In germline, CDR1 is SGHTS, CDR2 YDEGEE. CDR3 nucleotide sequence: TGTGCCAGCAGCTTGATGGCTTCTTCAGGGACTGAAGCTTTCTTT. Amino acids: CASSLMASSGTEAFF.

The rearrangement joins TRBV6-5 to TRBJ2-4; D perhaps matches TRBD2 (5 bases). This CDR3 contains 14 residues. Trimming pared 7 bases from V and 0 bases from J, leaving 10 bases between. CDR1 and CDR2 (germline): MNHEY, SVGAGI. This CDR3 reads CASNETTAKNIQYF. The CDR3 region has the DNA TGTGCCAGCAACGAGACTACAGCCAAAAACATTCAGTACTTC.

DNA of the CDR3: TGCGCCAGCAGCCCTGGGAGGGGACCTTACGAGCAGTACTTC. This sequence encodes CASSPGRGPYEQYF. This chain links TRBV5-1 with TRBJ2-7; TRBD2 aligns across 7 bases. Germline trimming cut 4 bases from V and 4 bases from J; bases unmatched to any gene: 8. Germline-derived CDR1 and CDR2 are SGHRS and YFSETQ. This CDR3 comprises 14 residues.

The chain couples TRBV25-1 to TRBJ1-1, with D uncertain. The germline gives CDR1 MGHDK, CDR2 SYGVNS. This CDR3 comprises 16 residues. Trimming shortened V by 4 bases and J by 1 base, and 16 bases separated the two germline ends. DNA for the CDR3: TGTGCCAGCAGTGGGTGGAGCTTCTCCCAGAACACTGAAGCTTTCTTT. Encoded protein: CASSGWSFSQNTEAFF.

The chain carries TRBV5-1 and TRBJ2-1; the D is unclear. Germline V CDR1 and CDR2: SGHRS, YFSETQ. Trimming removed 2 bases from V and 0 bases from J, with 9 bases in between. The CDR3 covers 15 residues. CDR3 sequence (DNA): TGCGCCAGCAGCTTCGACGGTTACTCCTACAATGAGCAGTTCTTC. Protein product: CASSFDGYSYNEQFF.

The chain links TRBV3-1 (or the pseudogene TRBV3-2) to TRBJ2-3; tentative D call: TRBD2 (6 bases). Germline V lookup: CDR1 LGHDT, CDR2 YNNKEL (reference sequence). V was trimmed by 2 bases and J by 7 bases, leaving 10 bases between them. The CDR3 consists of 13 residues. The chain's CDR3 is CASSQSGRNTQYF. CDR3 nucleotides: TGTGCCAGCAGCCAAAGCGGGCGGAATACGCAGTATTTT.

The chain recombines TRBV27 with TRBJ1-1; a weak D match, TRBD1 (6 bases). CDR3 size: 15 residues. Germline V gene lookup returns CDR1 MNHEY and CDR2 SMNVEV (reference sequence). V was clipped by 0 bases and J by 0 bases, with 8 bases between them. The CDR3 sequence is CASSLSGGVNTEAFF. In DNA form, the CDR3 reads TGTGCCAGCAGTTTATCCGGGGGCGTGAACACTGAAGCTTTCTTT.

The gene calls are TRBV2 and TRBJ2-1, with TRBD2 matching over 12 bases. Unmatched junction bases numbered 8, after V lost 8 bases and J lost 9 bases. Germline CDR1 is SNHLY and CDR2 is FYNNEI. The CDR3 totals 14 residues. This CDR3 is CASERLAGVSEQFF. As DNA, the CDR3 is TGTGCCAGCGAACGACTAGCGGGAGTGAGTGAGCAGTTCTTC.

This chain joins TRBV6-5 and TRBJ2-4; 10 bases are a match to TRBD2. CDR1 is MNHEY and CDR2 is SVGAGI in the germline V gene. Losses at the gene ends were 2 bases for V and 1 base for J; bases not matched to a gene: 2. The CDR3 has 16 amino acids. The DNA of the CDR3 is TGTGCCAGCAGTTACCTTAGCGGGAGGGCCAAAAACATTCAGTACTTC. It encodes CASSYLSGRAKNIQYF.

The chain has TRBV11-3 and TRBJ2-1, with 12 positions matching TRBD2. Germline CDR1 reads SGHNT; CDR2 reads YENEEA. V was pared by 4 bases and J by 7 bases, with 8 bases of the junction left unmatched. The CDR3 is made up of 16 amino acids. CDR3 protein: CASSSGLAGSGNEQFF. The CDR3 DNA follows: TGTGCCAGCAGCTCCGGACTAGCGGGATCGGGGAATGAGCAGTTCTTC.

This clone was recorded only once. The chain is built from TRBV3-1 (or the pseudogene TRBV3-2) and TRBJ2-5, with 13 bases that match TRBD2. Trimming took 5 bases from V and 2 from J; bases not matched to a gene: 5. The V gene's germline CDR1 is LGHDT and CDR2 YNNKEL (reference sequence). The CDR3 covers 16 residues. For the CDR3, the DNA is TGTGCCAGCAGCTCCCAGGGACTAGCGGGGCAAGAGACCCAGTACTTC. It codes for CASSSQGLAGQETQYF.

The V call is TRBV30, the J call TRBJ1-2; TRBD1 aligns across 7 bases. Germline loops: CDR1 GTSNPN, CDR2 SVGIG (reference sequence). This CDR3 contains 13 residues. V lost 5 bases to trimming and J lost 6 bases; unmatched junction nucleotides: 9. The CDR3 nucleotides read TGTGCCTGGCCCAGGGGGGGGGCAGATGGCTACACCTTC. This codes for CAWPRGGADGYTF.